This T cell receptor (beta chain) is from a study of T cells of healthy individuals. MiXCR, run by TCRdb on the 5' RACE reads, gives a single entry per CDR3 protein. The data contain around 100,000 distinct CDR3 sequences, roughly 15% of them singletons. Per germline, CDR1 ENHRY and CDR2 SYGVKD. The CDR3 has 16 amino acids. With V trimmed by 6 bases and J by 2 bases, 5 bases remained unmatched. This clonotype was seen only a few times. The origin of this receptor is a human donor in good health. V usage is TRBV10-3 and J usage is TRBJ2-1, with 12 bases fitting TRBD1. CDR3 DNA: TGTGCCATCAGGGAGGGACAGGGGGCCACCTACAATGAGCAGTTCTTC. This translates into CAIREGQGATYNEQFF.